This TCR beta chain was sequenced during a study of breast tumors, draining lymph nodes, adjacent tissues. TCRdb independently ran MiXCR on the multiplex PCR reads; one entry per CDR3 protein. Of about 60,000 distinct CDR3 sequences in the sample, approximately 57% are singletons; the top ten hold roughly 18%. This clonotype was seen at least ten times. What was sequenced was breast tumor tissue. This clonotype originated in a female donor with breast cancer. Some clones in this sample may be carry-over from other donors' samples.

Here the CDR3 DNA reads TGTGCCATCAGTGATCTGACAGATAACTATGGCTACACCTTC. Its translation: CAISDLTDNYGYTF. The rearrangement joins TRBV10-3 to TRBJ1-2; a possible D gene is TRBD1 (5 bases). CDR1 ENHRY and CDR2 SYGVKD come from the germline V gene. With 3 bases removed from V and 1 base from J, the gap between germline ends came to 9 bases. The CDR3 length is 14 residues.